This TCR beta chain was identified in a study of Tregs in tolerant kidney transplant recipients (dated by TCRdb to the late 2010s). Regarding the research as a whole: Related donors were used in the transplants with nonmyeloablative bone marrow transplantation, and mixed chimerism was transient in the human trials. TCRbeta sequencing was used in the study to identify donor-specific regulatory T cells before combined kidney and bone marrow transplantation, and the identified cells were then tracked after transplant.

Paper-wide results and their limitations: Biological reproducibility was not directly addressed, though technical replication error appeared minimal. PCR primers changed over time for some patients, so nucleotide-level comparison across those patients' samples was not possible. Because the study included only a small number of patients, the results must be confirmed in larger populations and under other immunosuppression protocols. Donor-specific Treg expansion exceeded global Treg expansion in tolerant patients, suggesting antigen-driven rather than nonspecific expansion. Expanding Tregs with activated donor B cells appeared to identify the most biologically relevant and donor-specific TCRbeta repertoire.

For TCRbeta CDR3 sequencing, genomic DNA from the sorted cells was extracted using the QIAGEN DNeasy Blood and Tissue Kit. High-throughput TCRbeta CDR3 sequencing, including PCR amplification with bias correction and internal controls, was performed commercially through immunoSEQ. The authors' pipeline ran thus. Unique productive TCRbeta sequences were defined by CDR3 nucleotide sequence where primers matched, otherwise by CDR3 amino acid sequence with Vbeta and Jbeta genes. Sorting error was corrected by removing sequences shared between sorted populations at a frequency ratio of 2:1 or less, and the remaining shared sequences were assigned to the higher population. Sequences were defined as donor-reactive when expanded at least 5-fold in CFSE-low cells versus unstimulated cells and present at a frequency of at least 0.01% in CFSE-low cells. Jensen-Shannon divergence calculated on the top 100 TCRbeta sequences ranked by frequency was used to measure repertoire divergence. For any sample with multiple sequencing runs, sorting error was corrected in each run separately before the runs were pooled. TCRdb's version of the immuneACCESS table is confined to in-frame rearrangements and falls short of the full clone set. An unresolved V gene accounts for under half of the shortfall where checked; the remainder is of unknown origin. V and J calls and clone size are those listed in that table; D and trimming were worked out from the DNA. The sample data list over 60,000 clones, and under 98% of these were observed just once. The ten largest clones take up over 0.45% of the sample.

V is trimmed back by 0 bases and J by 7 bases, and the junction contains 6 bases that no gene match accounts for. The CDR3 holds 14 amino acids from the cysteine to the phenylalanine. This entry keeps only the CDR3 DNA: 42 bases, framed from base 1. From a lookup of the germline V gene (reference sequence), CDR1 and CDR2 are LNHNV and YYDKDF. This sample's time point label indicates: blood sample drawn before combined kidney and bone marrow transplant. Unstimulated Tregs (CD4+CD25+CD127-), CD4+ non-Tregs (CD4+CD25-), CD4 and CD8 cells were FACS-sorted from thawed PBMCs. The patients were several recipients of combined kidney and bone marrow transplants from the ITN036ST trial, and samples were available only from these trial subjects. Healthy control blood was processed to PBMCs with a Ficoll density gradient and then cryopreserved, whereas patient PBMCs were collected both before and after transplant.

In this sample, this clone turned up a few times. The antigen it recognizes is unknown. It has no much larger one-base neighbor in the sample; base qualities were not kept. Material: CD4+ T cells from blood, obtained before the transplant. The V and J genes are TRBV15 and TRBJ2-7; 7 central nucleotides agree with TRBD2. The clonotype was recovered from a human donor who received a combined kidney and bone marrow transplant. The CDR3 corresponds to CATSREGRVGEQYF. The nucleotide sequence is TGTGCCACCAGCAGAGAAGGGAGGGTGGGGGAGCAGTACTTC.